This is a list of T cell receptor beta chains from one sample in a study of blood T cell repertoires in COVID-19. Produced via immunoSEQ multiplex PCR; TCRdb's table is partial and in-frame only. The data show over 70,000 clones, around 79% seen once. The sequenced material came from peripheral blood. The receptors derive from a woman older than 75 with acute or convalescent COVID-19. CDR3s leave out the opening cysteine and the closing phenylalanine or tryptophan. The order of the fields is V gene, CDR3 protein.

TRBV29-1	SVDSTTLGGYGYT
TRBV9	ASKGQANTEAF
TRBV7-9	ASRVQDRASGNTIY
TRBV7-3	ASSLQAGGVYEQF
TRBV10-3	AISEIGLAYEQY
TRBV14	ASSLQPGQGNSPLH
TRBV11-2	ASSPRGTSGRVADTQY
TRBV3-1/TRBV3-2	ASSHKVSLASSYEQY
TRBV20-1	SAQRSDEQY
TRBV28	ASKVYGGWNGYT
TRBV7-9	ASSRWDRGQPQH
TRBV18	ASSPPGSRVDTQY
TRBV27	ASSLLAGQAKNIQY
TRBV29-1	SVEDRGRLGSGYT
TRBV25-1	ASSGTSGRFWETQY
TRBV4-2	ASSQEQGIPEAF
TRBV5-1	ASSLGQGLGYT
TRBV11-2	ASSVQGLTTGELF
TRBV30	AWSIRGHEKLF
TRBV24-1	ATSVGLTDTQY
TRBV6-5	ASRLTTTYEQY
TRBV18	ASSPELYNEQF
TRBV10-3	AISTTSGAAYNEQF
TRBV7-8	ASSNLNTGELF
TRBV5-1	ASSPQTLYNEQF
TRBV7-3	ASSLNAESSYNEQF
TRBV9	ASSLTGGTEAF
TRBV7-2	ASSLGDRRNTEAF
TRBV18	ASSPPGGVSPLH
TRBV9	ASSVGWTGVYGYT
TRBV6-2/TRBV6-3	ASSHLAMNTEAF
TRBV4-2	ASSQEEGPPYEQY
TRBV6-5	ASSYNINSPLH
TRBV5-1	ASSLGIATNEKLF
TRBV7-9	ASSLQFASGRSSYNEQF
TRBV7-9	ASSLGGSGANVLT
TRBV4-1	ASSQDNHSGNTIY
TRBV5-4	ASSLAGMDTEAF
TRBV10-3	AISDRTGSGYT
TRBV18	ASSPGSGVTDTQY
TRBV29-1	SVGTYNEQF
TRBV7-2	ASSLGGTSGKKTQY
TRBV13	ASSLRLGADTQY
TRBV6-5	ASSVQGLTGNTIY
TRBV25-1	ASSELMAGAYYGYT
TRBV28	ASSLQRYEQY
TRBV11-2	ASSLEGANQPQH
TRBV5-4	ASSYLTGDYGYT
TRBV11-3	ASSLQGSYEQY
TRBV3-1/TRBV3-2	ASSQTGWGNTIY
TRBV6-5	ASSYNGPFQETQY
TRBV5-4	ASTPGLATDEQY
TRBV5-4	ASSGGRYTEAF
TRBV5-8	ASRPTGIGETQY